Presented here are 30 T cell receptor beta chains from one specimen sequenced in a study of identical twins. TCRdb fed the 5' RACE reads into MiXCR, producing one record per CDR3 protein. The sample holds approximately 500,000 distinct CDR3 sequences, 20% to 25% seen once. The same specimen was also included in a second study, on T cells expressing NK-cell markers.

The sample taken for sequencing was CD4+ T cells sorted from blood. The receptors come from a woman younger than 30 in good health.

This chain uses TRBV5-1 with TRBJ2-5, with D hard to call. V was shortened by 2 bases and J by 1 base, with 9 bases between the two germline ends. The CDR3 contains 14 residues. Germline assignment: CDR1 SGHRS and CDR2 YFSETQ. CDR3 region: CASSLLSVQETQYF. The CDR3 DNA is TGCGCCAGCAGCTTACTCTCCGTCCAAGAGACCCAGTACTTC. The whole variable domain, filled in from reference TRBV5-1 and TRBJ2-5, reads KAGVTQTPRYLIKTRGQQVTLSCSPISGHRSVSWYQQTPGQGLQFLFEYFSETQRNKGNFPGRFSGRQFSNSRSEMNVSTLELGDSALYLCASSLLSVQETQYFGPGTRLLVL.

The rearrangement joins TRBV12-3 or TRBV12-4 to TRBJ2-7; 9 nucleotides agree with TRBD2. V gave up 2 bases and J gave up 3 bases; unmatched junction bases: 5. There are 15 residues in the CDR3. CDR3 sequence: CASSLQAGGDYEQYF. CDR3 sequence (DNA): TGTGCCAGCAGTTTACAGGCGGGAGGGGACTACGAGCAGTACTTC.

This clonotype was counted a few times. This sequence joins TRBV9 and TRBJ2-1, with a weak D call TRBD2 (6 bases). This CDR3 spans 13 amino acids. In germline, CDR1 is SGDLS, CDR2 YYNGEE. Trimming took off 4 bases at V and 13 bases at J, with 18 bases between the two ends. DNA of the CDR3: TGTGCCAGCAGCCCCGGGCCGGGAGAGGAACAGTTCTTC. It codes for CASSPGPGEEQFF.

V usage is TRBV4-3 and J usage is TRBJ2-5, with D unresolved. Between the trimmed V and J ends, which lost 0 bases and 5 bases, there was a span of 7 bases. The CDR3 is 13 residues long. Germline CDR1 reads LGHNA; CDR2 reads YSLEER. In DNA form, the CDR3 reads TGCGCCAGCAGCCAAGATCAGTCGGAGACCCAGTACTTC. This gives the protein CASSQDQSETQYF.

V gene TRBV18 combines with J gene TRBJ2-3, with 8 bases fitting TRBD1. This CDR3 region has 14 residues. Germline lookup yields CDR1 KGHSH and CDR2 LQKENI. Trimming cost V 1 base and J 5 bases; bases outside gene matches: 2. The CDR3 is CASSPLRGQDTQYF. DNA of the CDR3: TGTGCCAGCTCACCACTCAGGGGGCAAGATACGCAGTATTTT. Full variable domain (remainder filled in from reference TRBV18 and TRBJ2-3): NAGVMQNPRHLVRRRGQEARLRCSPMKGHSHVYWYRQLPEEGLKFMVYLQKENIIDESGMPKERFSAEFPKEGPSILRIQQVVRGDSAAYFCASSPLRGQDTQYFGPGTRLTVL.

This clonotype was found a few times. The rearrangement uses TRBV9 and TRBJ2-7, with D maybe TRBD2 (5 bases). The V and J ends lost 3 bases and 7 bases respectively, with 17 bases between them. The CDR3 sequence is 14 residues long. Looked up from germline, CDR1 is SGDLS and CDR2 is YYNGEE. CDR3 residues: CASSGTGAGREQYF. CDR3 sequence (DNA): TGTGCCAGCAGCGGGACTGGAGCCGGTCGGGAGCAGTACTTC.

In this sample, this clonotype turned up a few times. This rearrangement joins TRBV12-3 or TRBV12-4 to TRBJ1-1; tentatively, D is TRBD1 (5 bases). This CDR3 has 12 residues. V shed 11 bases and J shed 5 bases, with 15 bases lying between them. CDR3 sequence (DNA): TGTGCCCTCAAGGGGTTGGAAACTGAAGCTTTCTTT. It translates to CALKGLETEAFF.

The chain recombines TRBV15 with TRBJ1-2; D unresolved. Trimming removed 0 bases from V and 6 bases from J, with 11 bases in between. Per germline, CDR1 LNHNV and CDR2 YYDKDF (reference sequence). The CDR3 length is 14 residues. DNA for the CDR3: TGTGCCACCAGCAGAGATCTAAGGGTGGATGGCTACACCTTC. Its translation is CATSRDLRVDGYTF.

The chain carries TRBV15 and TRBJ2-1; D remains unclear. The length of the CDR3 is 13 residues. V shed 0 bases and J shed 7 bases, with 7 bases lying between them. Germline CDR1 and CDR2: LNHNV and YYDKDF (reference sequence). The CDR3 bases are TGTGCCACCAGCAGAGATGTCACGAATGAGCAGTTCTTC. It encodes CATSRDVTNEQFF.

The CDR3 here is CSVKLAGATDTQYF. The CDR3 DNA sequence: TGCAGTGTCAAACTAGCGGGAGCCACAGATACGCAGTATTTT. J is TRBJ2-3 and V is TRBV20-1; 11 bases agree with TRBD2. From germline, CDR1 is DFQATT and CDR2 SNEGSKA (reference sequence). There are 14 residues in the CDR3. Losses at the gene ends were 7 bases for V and 2 bases for J; bases not matched to a gene: 5.

This chain connects TRBV7-9 to TRBJ2-1; the D is unclear. V was cut by 3 bases and J by 7 bases, with 16 bases left in between. The germline gives CDR1 SEHNR, CDR2 FQNEAQ (reference sequence). This CDR3 is built from 15 residues. CDR3 sequence reads: CASSFPPGRDNEQFF. The CDR3 bases are TGTGCCAGCAGCTTCCCCCCCGGCAGAGATAATGAGCAGTTCTTC.

This clonotype was seen more than once but under ten times. The chain couples TRBV10-2 to TRBJ2-1; either TRBD1 or TRBD2 may fit D (5 bases each). The CDR3 extends over 16 amino acids. V dropped 7 bases and J dropped 7 bases, with 23 bases sitting between them. Per germline, CDR1 WSHSY and CDR2 SAAADI. The CDR3 sequence: CASTGVRDQRGNEQFF. The DNA for the CDR3 is TGCGCCAGCACCGGAGTCCGGGACCAGAGAGGGAATGAGCAGTTCTTC.

This clonotype appeared a single time. CDR3 sequence reads: CASSPQDNEQFF. Written as DNA, the CDR3 is TGTGCCAGCTCACCGCAGGATAATGAGCAGTTCTTC. This chain joins TRBV18 and TRBJ2-1; no clear D gene. This CDR3 has 12 residues. CDR1 and CDR2 (germline): KGHSH, LQKENI. The V end was cut by 3 bases, the J end by 7 bases, with 7 bases between.

The V call is TRBV12-3 or TRBV12-4, the J call TRBJ2-3; 7 bases are a match to TRBD2. The length of the CDR3 is 15 residues. Trimming at V came to 1 base and at J to 5 bases, leaving 6 bases not matched to a gene. The CDR3 loop reads CASSLGRGVRDTQYF. In DNA, the CDR3 is TGTGCCAGCAGTTTAGGACGGGGGGTTAGAGATACGCAGTATTTT.

This clonotype was seen more than once but under ten times. CDR3 loop: CASRFLPSGVDTQYF. CDR3 DNA: TGCGCCAGCAGATTTCTGCCCTCGGGGGTAGATACGCAGTATTTT. The chain links TRBV5-1 to TRBJ2-3; tentative D call: TRBD2 (6 bases). Germline CDR1 is SGHRS and CDR2 is YFSETQ. This CDR3 has 15 residues. Trimming took off 5 bases at V and 5 bases at J, with 18 bases between the two ends.

The CDR3 protein is CASGQSGSSYEQYF. The CDR3 nucleotides are TGTGCCAGCGGTCAGTCCGGGAGCTCCTACGAGCAGTACTTC. The rearrangement joins TRBV3-1 to TRBJ2-7, with D perhaps TRBD2 (6 bases). The CDR3 consists of 14 residues. V was trimmed by 8 bases and J by 0 bases, leaving 14 bases between them. The V gene's germline CDR1 is LGHDT and CDR2 YNNKEL (reference sequence).

CDR3 protein: CASSRHAGTYIPHEQFF. Written as DNA, the CDR3 is TGTGCCAGCAGTCGTCATGCCGGGACATATATCCCTCATGAGCAGTTCTTC. The chain combines TRBV12-3 or TRBV12-4 with TRBJ2-1, with D perhaps TRBD1 (6 bases). The CDR3 is made up of 17 amino acids. V dropped 5 bases and J dropped 8 bases, with 25 bases sitting between them.

This clonotype has only a few counts. This chain uses TRBV6-1 with TRBJ2-7; D unresolved. This CDR3 comprises 15 residues. The V gene lost 6 bases and the J gene lost 5 bases, with 20 bases spanning the gap. Germline V gives CDR1 MNHNS, CDR2 SASEGT. The CDR3 reads CASRSIGLDIDEQYF. The CDR3 nucleotides are TGTGCCAGCAGGTCCATCGGGCTGGATATCGACGAGCAGTACTTC.

This chain links TRBV5-4 with TRBJ1-2, with a tentative D call TRBD1 (5 bases). This CDR3 comprises 14 residues. V lost 3 bases and J lost 6, with 15 bases in between. The germline CDR1 and CDR2 sequences are SGHNT and YYREEE (reference sequence). The CDR3, as DNA: TGTGCCAGCAGCTCATTACAGGAATCCCATGGCTACACCTTC. Translation: CASSSLQESHGYTF.

V usage is TRBV5-1 and J usage is TRBJ1-2; the D gene is possibly TRBD1 (5 bases). The length of the CDR3 is 14 residues. From germline, CDR1 is SGHRS and CDR2 YFSETQ. V lost 4 bases and J lost 2, with 12 bases in between. The CDR3 DNA follows: TGCGCCAGCAGCCCTTTGACAGCAAACTATGGCTACACCTTC. This encodes CASSPLTANYGYTF.

This chain links TRBV19 with TRBJ2-7, with a weak D call TRBD2 (6 bases). Germline V gives CDR1 LNHDA, CDR2 SQIVND (reference sequence). V dropped 5 bases and J dropped 0 bases, with 11 bases sitting between them. The CDR3 runs 14 residues. The CDR3 region is CASSGRDSSYEQYF. The CDR3 DNA follows: TGTGCCAGTAGTGGCCGGGACTCCTCCTACGAGCAGTACTTC.

This clonotype was seen more than once but under ten times. The rearrangement links TRBV6-5 to TRBJ2-5; maybe TRBD2 (6 bases). Germline CDR1 is MNHEY and CDR2 is SVGAGI. The CDR3 sequence is 14 residues long. V was clipped by 2 bases and J by 1 base, with 8 bases between them. CDR3 coding DNA: TGTGCCAGCAGTTACGGGGGGACCCAAGAGACCCAGTACTTC. Its translation is CASSYGGTQETQYF.

V and J are TRBV19 and TRBJ1-1; D remains unclear. CDR3 length equals 13 residues. The V end was cut by 3 bases, the J end by 9 bases, with 14 bases between. Germline CDR1 and CDR2: LNHDA and SQIVND (reference sequence). This CDR3 reads CASSILPGYQAFF. CDR3 sequence (DNA): TGTGCCAGTAGTATTCTCCCTGGGTATCAAGCTTTCTTT.

There are a few counts of this clonotype. The chain carries TRBV7-9 and TRBJ2-2, with 7 bases lining up with TRBD1. V dropped 6 bases and J dropped 4; count of bases not matched to a gene: 5. Looked up from germline, CDR1 is SEHNR and CDR2 is FQNEAQ (reference sequence). The CDR3 spans 14 residues. The DNA of the CDR3 is TGTGCCAGCAGAGGGGACAGCAGCACCGGGGAGCTGTTTTTT. Translated, it gives CASRGDSSTGELFF.

This chain joins TRBV10-3 and TRBJ2-1, with 11 bases that match TRBD1. Germline lookup yields CDR1 ENHRY and CDR2 SYGVKD. The CDR3 runs to 14 residues. The J segment lost 5 bases and the V segment lost 5 bases, leaving 2 bases of the junction unmatched. The CDR3 DNA reads TGTGCCATCAGTAAGGACAGGGGGCACAATGAGCAGTTCTTC. It encodes CAISKDRGHNEQFF.

V usage is TRBV7-9 and J usage is TRBJ2-7; D unclear. The CDR3 runs 14 residues. V was clipped by 2 bases and J by 1 base, with 9 bases between them. Germline V gene sequence: CDR1 SEHNR, CDR2 FQNEAQ (reference sequence). The CDR3 nucleotides are TGTGCCAGCAGCTTACCGCAGCGTTCCTACGAGCAGTACTTC. It translates to CASSLPQRSYEQYF.

This clonotype came up a few times. CDR3 sequence reads: CSVGYRYQETQYF. The CDR3 coding sequence is TGCAGCGTTGGTTATCGGTACCAAGAGACCCAGTACTTC. The chain uses TRBV29-1 and TRBJ2-5, with unresolved D. Trimming pared 4 bases from V and 0 bases from J, leaving 9 bases between. This CDR3 is 13 amino acids long. Germline CDR1 reads SQVTM; CDR2 reads ANQGSEA.

This clonotype was seen a handful of times. The J gene is TRBJ2-3, the V gene TRBV20-1; D possibly corresponds to TRBD1 (6 bases). The V and J ends lost 4 bases and 2 bases respectively, with 7 bases between them. Germline CDR1 and CDR2: DFQATT and SNEGSKA (reference sequence). There are 12 residues in the CDR3. The CDR3, as DNA: TGCAGTGCTACAGGGGACACAGATACGCAGTATTTT. This encodes CSATGDTDTQYF.

The chain combines TRBV7-2 with TRBJ2-2; TRBD2 is a possible D gene (5 bases). CDR1 and CDR2 from the germline V gene are SGHTA and FQGNSA. The CDR3 consists of 15 residues. The ends were cut back, 3 bases at V and 1 base at J, with 9 bases in the middle. The CDR3 DNA reads TGTGCCAGCAGCTTTGCGGGTTGGAACACCGGGGAGCTGTTTTTT. Translating gives CASSFAGWNTGELFF.

This clonotype was counted between two and nine times. This chain uses TRBV14 with TRBJ1-1; no definite D call. CDR3 length equals 12 residues. CDR1 SGHDN and CDR2 FVKESK come from the germline V gene. Trimming took off 6 bases at V and 1 base at J, with 6 bases between the two ends. The CDR3, as DNA: TGTGCCAGCAGGTCGGGGAACACTGAAGCTTTCTTT. It encodes CASRSGNTEAFF.